A selection of T cell receptor beta chains follows, all from one sample in a study of radiation and T cells in renal cell carcinoma. TCRdb's copy holds only in-frame clones and misses some; the assay was immunoSEQ multiplex PCR. The table records roughly 45,000 clones, 80% to 85% of them present only once. Specimen: blood, collected from a patient whose treatment included radiotherapy and nephrectomy. Source of these receptors: a woman aged 70 to 79 with renal cell carcinoma. CDR3s include the opening cysteine and the closing phenylalanine or tryptophan. D genes are given only for firm matches. Clone sizes are given selectively: once, few, many, or a class where the clone is expanded.

clone_size,v_call,d_call,j_call,cdr3_aa,cdr3_nt
-,TRBV11-2,-,TRBJ1-4,CASSFSEFEKLFF,TGTGCCAGCAGCTTTTCGGAGTTTGAAAAACTGTTTTTT
-,TRBV7-3,TRBD1,TRBJ2-3,CASSSQGGPSTDTQYF,TGTGCCAGCAGCTCACAAGGGGGCCCGAGCACAGATACGCAGTATTTT
-,TRBV5-1,TRBD1,TRBJ1-2,CASSFTGDYGYTF,TGCGCCAGCAGCTTTACAGGGGACTATGGCTACACCTTC
-,TRBV19,TRBD2,TRBJ2-3,CASTRLAGGTSTDTQYF,TGTGCCAGTACTCGACTAGCGGGAGGCACTAGCACAGATACGCAGTATTTT
-,TRBV7-2,-,TRBJ2-7,CASSSLTGAYEQYF,TGTGCCAGCAGCTCGCTTACGGGGGCCTACGAGCAGTACTTC
-,TRBV7-6,-,TRBJ1-3,CASSLEGAVGGNTIYF,TGTGCCAGCAGCTTAGAAGGGGCCGTAGGTGGAAACACCATATATTTT
-,TRBV18,TRBD2,TRBJ2-1,CASSPLELASVDEQFF,TGTGCCAGCTCACCTCTGGAACTAGCGTCGGTGGATGAGCAGTTCTTC
-,TRBV2,-,TRBJ2-5,CASSVVETQYF,TGTGCCAGCAGTGTGGTAGAGACCCAGTACTTC
-,TRBV6-6,-,TRBJ2-7,CASSYSRIGMGEQYF,TGTGCCAGCAGTTACTCGCGGATAGGGATGGGCGAGCAGTACTTC
-,TRBV6-5,-,TRBJ1-1,CASRRGAGLNTEAFF,TGTGCCAGCAGGAGAGGAGCCGGCTTGAACACTGAAGCTTTCTTT
-,TRBV5-1,-,TRBJ1-4,CASSLGQPSGEKLFF,TGCGCCAGCAGCTTGGGACAGCCCTCAGGGGAAAAACTGTTTTTT
-,TRBV29-1,-,TRBJ2-1,CSVEDTLRLAEFGSFDEQFF,TGCAGCGTTGAAGATACGCTCCGGCTCGCCGAATTTGGGAGTTTCGATGAGCAGTTCTTC
-,TRBV5-1,-,TRBJ2-3,CASSQGLLTSTDTQYF,TGCGCCAGCAGCCAGGGACTCCTAACTAGCACAGATACGCAGTATTTT
-,TRBV23-1,-,TRBJ2-7,CASSHHGQTSSYEQYF,TGCGCCAGCAGTCACCATGGACAGACTAGCTCCTACGAGCAGTACTTC
-,TRBV10-3,TRBD1,TRBJ2-7,CAIRGTGGYEQYF,TGTGCCATCAGGGGGACAGGGGGGTACGAGCAGTACTTC
few,TRBV13,-,TRBJ1-2,CASSLRGGYTF,TGTGCCAGCAGCTTACGCGGGGGCTACACCTTC
-,TRBV19,-,TRBJ1-1,CASSKRTARDTEAFF,TGTGCCAGTAGTAAAAGGACCGCGAGGGACACTGAAGCTTTCTTT
-,TRBV6-5,-,TRBJ1-4,CASSYSGFEKLFF,TGTGCCAGCAGTTACAGCGGGTTTGAAAAACTGTTTTTT
-,TRBV11-3,TRBD2,TRBJ2-3,CASSLDLAGGTDTQYF,TGTGCCAGCAGCTTAGATTTGGCGGGGGGCACAGATACGCAGTATTTT
-,TRBV5-1,-,TRBJ2-5,CASSFNRGGETQYF,TGCGCCAGCAGCTTCAACCGAGGTGGGGAGACCCAGTACTTC
-,TRBV7-2,TRBD1,TRBJ1-1,CASSLPGTEKHMNTEAFF,TGTGCCAGCAGCTTACCCGGGACAGAGAAGCATATGAACACTGAAGCTTTCTTT
-,TRBV15,-,TRBJ1-3,CATSRDRGSGNTIYF,TGTGCCACCAGCAGAGACAGGGGCTCTGGAAACACCATATATTTT
-,TRBV6-5,-,TRBJ2-1,CASSYLWGGASEQFF,TGTGCCAGCAGTTACCTTTGGGGGGGGGCCAGTGAGCAGTTCTTC
few,TRBV5-4,-,TRBJ2-5,CASSLRGQETQYF,TGTGCCAGCAGCCTTAGAGGACAAGAGACCCAGTACTTC
few,TRBV7-7,-,TRBJ2-7,CASSPSTAAYEQYF,TGTGCCAGCAGCCCGTCGACAGCAGCCTACGAGCAGTACTTC
once,TRBV18,-,TRBJ2-5,CASSPRRGETQYF,TGTGCCAGCTCACCCCGGCGCGGTGAGACCCAGTACTTC
few,TRBV4-2,TRBD2,TRBJ2-5,CASSPRGLAGEETQYF,TGTGCCAGCAGCCCGCGGGGACTAGCGGGGGAAGAGACCCAGTACTTC
-,TRBV12-5,-,TRBJ1-5,CASGLGGLNQPQHF,TGTGCTAGTGGTTTGGGGGGGTTAAATCAGCCCCAGCATTTT
-,TRBV27,-,TRBJ2-3,CASSFFTIRGEGDTQYF,TGTGCCAGCAGTTTCTTCACAATCAGGGGAGAAGGGGATACGCAGTATTTT
many,TRBV6-1,-,TRBJ2-7,CASSDPGTSYEQYF,TGTGCCAGCAGTGACCCAGGGACCTCCTACGAGCAGTACTTC
-,TRBV7-9,TRBD1,TRBJ1-1,CASSQTGETEAFF,TGTGCCAGCAGCCAAACAGGGGAGACTGAAGCTTTCTTT
-,TRBV28,-,TRBJ1-4,CASSWSGGEKLFF,TGTGCCAGCAGTTGGTCTGGTGGCGAAAAACTGTTTTTT
-,TRBV7-9,-,TRBJ1-1,CASSSMRRTEAFF,TGTGCCAGCAGCTCCATGAGGCGAACTGAAGCTTTCTTT
-,TRBV6-5,TRBD1,TRBJ2-7,CAKNYRDRSFYEQYF,TGTGCCAAGAATTACCGGGACAGAAGCTTCTACGAGCAGTACTTC
-,TRBV7-2,-,TRBJ2-1,CASSPGGESYNEQFF,TGTGCCAGCAGCCCCGGGGGAGAATCCTACAATGAGCAGTTCTTC
-,TRBV19,TRBD2,TRBJ2-7,CASSISGSSYEQYF,TGTGCCAGTAGTATTAGCGGGAGCTCCTACGAGCAGTACTTC
-,TRBV2,-,TRBJ2-1,CASSVMEDGEQFF,TGTGCCAGCAGTGTCATGGAGGACGGAGAGCAGTTCTTC
-,TRBV18,TRBD1,TRBJ2-3,CASSPGTGGSDTQYF,TGTGCCAGCTCACCCGGGACAGGGGGCTCAGATACGCAGTATTTT
few,TRBV19,-,TRBJ1-1,CASSSAAEAFF,TGTGCCAGTAGTAGTGCGGCTGAAGCTTTCTTT
-,TRBV7-3,-,TRBJ2-5,CASSPAGGFQETQYF,TGTGCCAGCAGCCCCGCCGGAGGATTCCAAGAGACCCAGTACTTC
-,TRBV9,TRBD2,TRBJ2-3,CASSVDSEAGARDTQYF,TGTGCCAGCAGCGTAGATTCCGAAGCGGGGGCTAGGGATACGCAGTATTTT
-,TRBV5-6,-,TRBJ1-2,CASSSNYGYTF,TGTGCCAGCAGTTCTAACTATGGCTACACCTTC
-,TRBV4-2,TRBD1,TRBJ1-1,CASSQEQGENTEAFF,TGTGCCAGCAGCCAAGAACAGGGGGAGAACACTGAAGCTTTCTTT
-,TRBV2,-,TRBJ2-3,CASSPTPRDTQYF,TGTGCCAGCAGTCCCACCCCGCGAGATACGCAGTATTTT
-,TRBV2,-,TRBJ2-3,CASSGASRTDTQYF,TGTGCCAGCAGTGGGGCCTCCCGCACAGATACGCAGTATTTT
-,TRBV2,-,TRBJ2-3,CASRDVGGKVTDTQYF,TGTGCCAGCCGCGACGTGGGGGGCAAGGTCACAGATACGCAGTATTTT
-,TRBV19,TRBD1,TRBJ1-4,CASSIVRTGGNEKLFF,TGTGCCAGTAGTATTGTTCGGACAGGCGGGAATGAAAAACTGTTTTTT
-,TRBV10-3,-,TRBJ2-7,CAISESLGGPGSSYEQYF,TGTGCCATCAGTGAGTCGCTAGGCGGGCCTGGGAGCTCCTACGAGCAGTACTTC
-,TRBV5-1,TRBD2,TRBJ2-1,CASSLMASGGSSYNEQFF,TGCGCCAGCAGCTTGATGGCTAGCGGGGGGAGTAGCTACAATGAGCAGTTCTTC
-,TRBV10-2,-,TRBJ2-5,CASGPGRDQETQYF,TGCGCCAGCGGACCGGGACGGGACCAAGAGACCCAGTACTTC
-,TRBV19,-,TRBJ1-2,CASSPESHGYTF,TGTGCCAGTAGTCCCGAGAGTCATGGCTACACCTTC
-,TRBV6-1,-,TRBJ2-7,CASSEAGMQGAYEQYF,TGTGCCAGCAGTGAAGCGGGAATGCAGGGAGCCTACGAGCAGTACTTC
-,TRBV29-1,-,TRBJ2-5,CSVGRGPQETQYF,TGCAGCGTTGGGCGGGGACCACAAGAGACCCAGTACTTC
-,TRBV5-1,-,TRBJ2-3,CASSPDSYPTDTQYF,TGCGCCAGCAGCCCTGACAGTTACCCCACAGATACGCAGTATTTT
-,TRBV4-1,-,TRBJ2-2,CASSQAGGWAGELFF,TGCGCCAGCAGCCAAGCGGGGGGCTGGGCCGGGGAGCTGTTTTTT
-,TRBV21-1,-,TRBJ2-7,CASSKGATYEQYF,TGTGCCAGCAGCAAAGGTGCAACCTACGAGCAGTACTTC
-,TRBV4-2,TRBD2,TRBJ2-1,CASSPSAGGADEQFF,TGTGCCAGCAGCCCGTCAGCGGGGGGGGCGGATGAGCAGTTCTTC
-,TRBV19,-,TRBJ1-1,CASSMWLLGMNTEAFF,TGTGCCAGTAGTATGTGGCTCTTAGGAATGAACACTGAAGCTTTCTTT
-,TRBV4-3,-,TRBJ1-2,CASSQALQGGYTF,TGCGCCAGCAGCCAAGCCTTACAGGGTGGCTACACCTTC
-,TRBV27,TRBD1,TRBJ1-5,CASSHRGSNQPQHF,TGTGCCAGCAGTCACAGGGGTTCCAATCAGCCCCAGCATTTT